These T cell receptor beta chains were read from a single sample in a study of blood T cell repertoires in COVID-19. Produced via immunoSEQ multiplex PCR; TCRdb's table is partial and in-frame only. The table includes roughly 180,000 clones, around four fifths detected once. The sample consisted of peripheral blood. These receptors were collected from a woman younger than 45 with acute or convalescent COVID-19. The CDR3 runs from the conserved cysteine through the conserved F or W. The D gene is left open where the match is weak. Size values are once, few and many counts, or a class for expanded clones, and some rows have none.

j_call clone_size d_call v_call cdr3_aa cdr3_nt
TRBJ1-2 NA TRBD1 TRBV9 CASSVGETGVSGYTF TGTGCCAGCAGCGTAGGAGAGACAGGGGTTTCTGGCTACACCTTC
TRBJ2-2 NA NA TRBV4-1 CASRRMNTGELFF TGCGCCAGCAGGCGGATGAACACCGGGGAGCTGTTTTTT
TRBJ2-3 NA TRBD2 TRBV10-3 CAISTSGRVSGTDTQYF TGTGCCATCAGCACTAGCGGGAGGGTGAGTGGCACAGATACGCAGTATTTT
TRBJ2-7 NA TRBD1 TRBV4-1 CASSQEAGTGLYEQYF TGCGCCAGCAGCCAAGAGGCCGGGACAGGGCTATACGAGCAGTACTTC
TRBJ2-7 NA NA TRBV5-1 CASSSRTTEPSYEQYF TGCGCCAGCAGCTCGAGGACGACAGAGCCCTCCTACGAGCAGTACTTC
TRBJ2-7 NA TRBD1 TRBV4-2 CASSQEDRGSYEQYF TGTGCCAGCAGCCAAGAGGACAGGGGGTCCTACGAGCAGTACTTC
TRBJ2-5 NA TRBD2 TRBV5-1 CASSLTSGGQETQYF TGCGCCAGCAGCTTAACTAGCGGGGGCCAAGAGACCCAGTACTTC
TRBJ2-7 NA TRBD1 TRBV18 CASSPGQGVEQYF TGTGCCAGCTCACCAGGACAGGGTGTCGAGCAGTACTTC
TRBJ1-6 NA NA TRBV7-8 CASSSEGRDSPLHF TGTGCCAGCAGCTCAGAGGGTCGGGATTCACCCCTCCACTTT
TRBJ2-2 NA NA TRBV27 CASSLHSNTGELFF TGTGCCAGCAGTTTACACAGTAACACCGGGGAGCTGTTTTTT
TRBJ2-7 NA TRBD2 TRBV30 CAWSVSGGSYEQYF TGTGCCTGGAGTGTATCGGGGGGGTCCTACGAGCAGTACTTC
TRBJ1-5 NA NA TRBV28 CASRPTHRGNQPQHF TGTGCCAGCAGGCCTACTCACAGGGGCAATCAGCCCCAGCATTTT
TRBJ2-1 NA NA TRBV7-2 CASSLARTRVDEQFF TGTGCCAGCAGCTTAGCGCGGACTCGGGTTGATGAGCAGTTCTTC
TRBJ2-3 many TRBD2 TRBV6-4 CASSEAGGSDTQYF TGTGCCAGCAGTGAAGCGGGAGGATCAGATACGCAGTATTTT
TRBJ2-2 NA NA TRBV5-6 CASSSGTFNTGELFF TGTGCCAGCAGCTCCGGGACATTTAACACCGGGGAGCTGTTTTTT
TRBJ1-6 NA NA TRBV5-6 CASSFEHYNSPLHF TGTGCCAGCAGCTTTGAACACTATAATTCACCCCTCCACTTT